Presented here are 19 T cell receptor beta chains from one specimen sequenced in a study of low-dose radiotherapy and immunotherapy resistance in tumors. The time point was: after trial treatment. Specified treatment: LDRT plus nivolumab, ipilimumab, low-dose cyclophosphamide and aspirin (RACIN trial). cDNA synthesis used a TRAV/TRBV-specific primer set for both chains. With a V-primer adapter and a constant-region primer, TCRs were amplified for around 21 PCR cycles. TCRdb fed the reads into MiXCR, producing one record per CDR3 protein. This table has around 60,000 distinct CDR3 sequences, roughly 23% appearing once. The sequencing here drew on PBMCs, taken after low-dose radiotherapy plus immunotherapy. Every receptor here comes from a male donor with prostate cancer.

This clonotype was observed many times. The rearrangement uses TRBV10-2 and TRBJ2-7; 11 bases map to TRBD2. V lost 2 bases and J lost 5; bases outside the gene matches: 5. The length of the CDR3 is 15 residues. Germline loops: CDR1 WSHSY, CDR2 SAAADI. The CDR3 nucleotides read TGCGCCAGCAGTGAGAACAAACTAGCGGGAGACGAGCAGTACTTC. It specifies CASSENKLAGDEQYF.

This clonotype was seen ten or more times. The chain uses TRBV4-2 and TRBJ2-4; D call uncertain. The V end was cut by 5 bases, the J end by 7 bases, with 9 bases between. Germline CDR1 reads LGHNA; CDR2 reads YNFKEQ. The length of the CDR3 is 12 residues. This CDR3 reads CASSEGGNIQYF. In DNA form, the CDR3 reads TGTGCCAGCAGCGAAGGTGGGAACATTCAGTACTTC.

For this clonotype: It differs at one base from a far larger clone, so likely a read error. This sequence joins TRBV3-1 and TRBJ2-5; 12 positions match TRBD2. V gave up 6 bases and J gave up 11 bases; unmatched junction bases: 13. The CDR3 is 15 residues long. The germline CDR1 and CDR2 sequences are LGHDT and YNNKEL (reference sequence). CDR3 nucleotide sequence: TGTGCCAGCAGGGCCGGACTAGCGGGGTACAATGAGCAGTACTTC. It specifies CASRAGLAGYNEQYF.

This clonotype was counted ten times or more. The chain recombines TRBV10-2 with TRBJ2-1; weak D call: TRBD1 (5 bases). The germline V gene encodes CDR1 WSHSY and CDR2 SAAADI. V was pared by 3 bases and J by 13 bases, with 19 bases between. The CDR3 loop spans 14 amino acids. The CDR3 spells CASSEGVQSSSQFF. The CDR3 DNA is TGCGCCAGCAGTGAAGGGGTTCAAAGTAGTTCACAGTTCTTC.

This clonotype was recorded many times. The J gene is TRBJ1-2, the V gene TRBV20-1; 9 bases agree with TRBD1. Germline lookup yields CDR1 DFQATT and CDR2 SNEGSKA (reference sequence). This CDR3 spans 13 amino acids. With V trimmed by 6 bases and J by 5 bases, 7 bases remained unmatched. The CDR3 here is CSAATGGVYGYTF. Written as DNA, the CDR3 is TGCAGTGCAGCAACAGGGGGCGTTTATGGCTACACCTTC.

This clonotype was observed at least ten times. J is TRBJ2-5 and V is TRBV7-2, with a weak D call TRBD1 (5 bases). Trimming took off 5 bases at V and 5 bases at J, with 15 bases between the two ends. The CDR3 spans 14 residues. CDR1 is SGHTA, CDR2 FQGNSA, per germline. The CDR3 DNA is TGTGCCAGCAGCCCGTTTGGGGCCCGGGAGACCCAGTACTTC. This translates into CASSPFGARETQYF. Combining the CDR3 with reference TRBV7-2 and TRBJ2-5 gives the whole variable domain GAGVSQSPSNKVTEKGKDVELRCDPISGHTALYWYRQSLGQGLEFLIYFQGNSAPDKSGLPSDRFSAERTGGSVSTLTIQRTQQEDSAVYLCASSPFGARETQYFGPGTRLLVL.

As for this clonotype: A read error likely explains this, since a far larger clone differs by one base. The chain carries TRBV10-3 and TRBJ2-1, with 7 bases lining up with TRBD1. The CDR3 contains 15 residues. Losses at the gene ends were 5 bases for V and 2 bases for J; bases not matched to a gene: 6. CDR1 is ENHRY, CDR2 SYGVKD, per germline. CDR3 in amino acids: CAISPRDRPYNEQFF. Here the CDR3 DNA reads TGTGCCATCAGTCCCCGGGACAGACCCTACAATGAGCAGTTCTTC.

Worth noting for this clonotype: A far larger clone is off by one base, so a read error is likely. The V gene is TRBV10-3, the J gene TRBJ2-7; the match to TRBD2 covers 12 bases. CDR1 is ENHRY and CDR2 is SYGVKD in the germline V gene. The CDR3 has 15 amino acids. With V trimmed by 0 bases and J by 7 bases, 4 bases remained unmatched. CDR3 DNA sequence: TGTGCCATCAGTGAGTCAGGACTAGCGGGAAATGAGCAGTACTTC. The encoded protein is CAISESGLAGNEQYF.

This clonotype was counted many times. V is TRBV6-4 and J is TRBJ2-1, with 10 bases lining up with TRBD1. The CDR3 extends over 16 amino acids. V dropped 3 bases and J dropped 9; count of bases not matched to a gene: 11. Germline V lookup: CDR1 MRHNA, CDR2 SNTAGT. CDR3 nucleotide sequence: TGTGCCAGCAGTGAGTCGACAGGGGGCCCTCGGGGTGAGCAGTTCTTC. Protein: CASSESTGGPRGEQFF.

This rearrangement joins TRBV4-2 to TRBJ2-7, with D possibly matching TRBD1 (5 bases). This CDR3 comprises 14 residues. CDR1 and CDR2 from the germline V gene are LGHNA and YNFKEQ. V was cut by 6 bases and J by 0 bases, with 12 bases left in between. CDR3 nucleotides: TGTGCCAGCAGTCCCCCGACAGACTCCTACGAGCAGTACTTC. Its translation: CASSPPTDSYEQYF.

As to this clonotype: A far larger clone is one base from this, pointing to a likely read error. This chain uses TRBV18 with TRBJ2-1; perhaps TRBD1 as D (7 bases). The CDR3 length is 16 residues. The germline CDR1 and CDR2 sequences are KGHSH and LQKENI. V shed 6 bases and J shed 10 bases, with 25 bases lying between them. CDR3 residues: CASSLTGAGGLGEQFF. CDR3 DNA: TGTGCCAGCTCCCTAACGGGGGCAGGGGGTCTTGGAGAGCAGTTCTTC.

This clonotype was seen repeatedly, ten times or more. The V gene is TRBV20-1, the J gene TRBJ2-7; 7 bases map to TRBD2. V lost 5 bases and J lost 6; bases outside the gene matches: 4. Germline V gene lookup returns CDR1 DFQATT and CDR2 SNEGSKA (reference sequence). The CDR3 extends over 11 amino acids. CDR3 nucleotides: TGCAGTGCTCAACCGGGAGGCGAGCAGTACTTC. Its translation is CSAQPGGEQYF.

This clonotype was picked up many times. The chain links TRBV4-3 to TRBJ1-1; 8 bases are shared with TRBD1. This CDR3 spans 13 amino acids. V shed 4 bases and J 6 bases; nucleotides not matched to a gene: 4. CDR1 and CDR2 (germline): LGHNA, YSLEER. CDR3 sequence: CASSPRGLAEAFF. CDR3 sequence (DNA): TGCGCCAGCAGCCCCAGGGGGCTGGCTGAAGCTTTCTTT.

This clonotype was counted ten times or more. The chain combines TRBV5-4 with TRBJ2-2; 7 bases map to TRBD2. Looked up from germline, CDR1 is SGHNT and CDR2 is YYREEE (reference sequence). The junction had 11 bases not matched to a gene; V was cut back by 9 bases and J by 0 bases. This CDR3 has 16 residues. The CDR3 here is CATTLGLAANTGELFF. DNA of the CDR3: TGTGCCACCACCCTTGGGCTAGCGGCGAACACCGGGGAGCTGTTTTTT.

The chain links TRBV6-2 or TRBV6-3 to TRBJ2-7, with 16 nucleotides matching TRBD2. V trimming: 5 bases; J trimming: 2 bases; junction bases outside the gene matches: 6. CDR1 and CDR2 from the germline V gene are MNHEY and SVGEGT. The CDR3 consists of 17 residues. The CDR3 DNA follows: TGTGCCAGCAGTCGAACCGGGACTAGCGGGGGGGCCTACGAGCAGTACTTC. It is translated as CASSRTGTSGGAYEQYF.

This clonotype was found many times. The V call is TRBV27, the J call TRBJ1-2, with 8 bases lining up with TRBD1. The germline V gene has CDR1 MNHEY and CDR2 SMNVEV (reference sequence). V was clipped by 5 bases and J by 4 bases; unmatched bases: 12. This CDR3 is built from 16 residues. This CDR3 reads CASSKITTGVSYGYTF. Here the CDR3 DNA reads TGTGCCAGCAGTAAAATTACGACAGGGGTGTCCTATGGCTACACCTTC.

This chain joins TRBV20-1 and TRBJ2-7; 11 positions agree with TRBD2. Trimming took 8 bases from V and 2 from J; bases not matched to a gene: 2. Germline CDR1 DFQATT, CDR2 SNEGSKA (reference sequence). The length of the CDR3 is 12 residues. The chain's CDR3 is CSFSGGAYEQYF. CDR3 coding DNA: TGCAGTTTTAGCGGGGGGGCCTACGAGCAGTACTTC.

The V call is TRBV9, the J call TRBJ2-2; D is unclear. The CDR3 consists of 13 residues. V shed 4 bases and J shed 3 bases, with 7 bases lying between them. Germline CDR1 SGDLS, CDR2 YYNGEE. The CDR3 is CASSRLYTGELFF. CDR3 DNA: TGTGCCAGCAGCCGACTCTACACCGGGGAGCTGTTTTTT.

About this clonotype: A read error is the likely source, as a far larger clone sits one nucleotide away. The chain combines TRBV10-3 with TRBJ2-2; perhaps TRBD1 as D (6 bases). V was clipped by 6 bases and J by 5 bases, with 16 bases between them. The CDR3 consists of 15 residues. The germline V gene encodes CDR1 ENHRY and CDR2 SYGVKD. In nucleotides, the CDR3 is TGTGCCATCAGAGCTAACAGGGACCTTACCGGGGAGCTGTTTTTT. Amino acid sequence: CAIRANRDLTGELFF.